The 18 T cell receptor beta chains reported below all come from one sample, sequenced in a study of regulatory T cells in long-lasting Graves disease. Time point of the sample: newly diagnosed GD, antithyroid drugs for less than 3 months. From PBMCs, RNA was extracted and then used to make the TCR library. TCR beta libraries were built with iRepertoire HTBI primers and Arm-PCR of CDR3 regions. MiXCR, run by TCRdb on the multiplex PCR reads, gives a single entry per CDR3 protein. Found here are around 450,000 distinct CDR3 sequences, around 16% of them singletons; the top ten hold approximately 7.8%. The same sample was also studied in work on T cells in Graves' hyperthyroidism and ophthalmopathy.

Material: peripheral blood mononuclear cells (PBMCs), obtained at new diagnosis, from a patient treated with antithyroid drugs. These receptors came from a woman between 40 and 55 years old with Graves disease.

Only a few counts were recorded for this clonotype. A much more abundant neighbour one base away suggests this may be a read error. The V gene is TRBV12-3 or TRBV12-4, the J gene TRBJ1-2; unclear D gene. The CDR3 consists of 15 residues. CDR3 loop: CASSSGLTFPYGHTF. In DNA, the CDR3 is TGTGCCAGCAGTTCCGGCCTTACATTCCCCTATGGCCACACCTTC.

This clonotype was counted ten times or more. The CDR3 loop is CASSPGNTGELFF. CDR3 sequence (DNA): TGTGCCAGCTCCCCAGGGAACACCGGGGAGCTGTTTTTT. This sequence joins TRBV28 and TRBJ2-2; no clear D. This CDR3 comprises 13 residues. Germline CDR1 MDHEN, CDR2 SYDVKM. The V end was cut by 8 bases, the J end by 1 base, with 8 bases between.

V and J are TRBV20-1 and TRBJ1-1, with D perhaps TRBD1 (5 bases). CDR3 length: 15 residues. V was pared by 7 bases and J by 5 bases, with 23 bases between. Germline-derived CDR1 and CDR2 are DFQATT and SNEGSKA (reference sequence). The DNA of the CDR3 is TGCAGTGTTGGGGGTGGGACGACGGGGAGGACTGAAGCTTTCTTT. Amino acid sequence: CSVGGGTTGRTEAFF.

This clonotype was seen at least ten times. A read error is likely, as this CDR3 ends without the conserved phenylalanine or tryptophan. It is unclear where the CDR3 begins or ends on the DNA, so no DNA is shown, and the CDR3 is as TCRdb lists it. The chain is built from TRBV12-3 or TRBV12-4 and TRBJ2-4. The CDR3 length is 10 residues, termini included. CDR3 amino acids: CASRNRATVA.

This clonotype was found many times. This rearrangement joins TRBV5-4 to TRBJ1-4; 7 nucleotides agree with TRBD1. The germline V gene encodes CDR1 SGHNT and CDR2 YYREEE (reference sequence). The CDR3 extends over 15 amino acids. The V segment lost 4 bases and the J segment 3 bases; nucleotides outside the gene matches: 6. The CDR3 nucleotides are TGTGCCAGCAGCCTTGACAGGGCTTCTAATGAAAAACTGTTTTTT. This translates into CASSLDRASNEKLFF.

This chain connects TRBV6-1 to TRBJ2-7, with D maybe TRBD2 (5 bases). The CDR3 loop spans 15 amino acids. Germline-derived CDR1 and CDR2 are MNHNS and SASEGT. V was trimmed by 6 bases and J by 3 bases, leaving 18 bases between them. CDR3 DNA sequence: TGTGCCAGCAGCGCGGGTGTGTCAGAAATCTACGAGCAGTACTTC. Amino acid sequence: CASSAGVSEIYEQYF.

This clonotype was seen at least ten times. Here the CDR3 reads CASTLGLADNEQFF. The DNA for the CDR3 is TGTGCCAGCACGCTGGGACTCGCAGACAATGAGCAGTTCTTC. V is TRBV3-1 and J is TRBJ2-1; possible D gene TRBD2, 6 bases. V was cut by 7 bases and J by 5 bases, with 15 bases left in between. Germline-derived CDR1 and CDR2 are LGHDT and YNNKEL (reference sequence). The CDR3 is made up of 14 amino acids.

This clonotype has a handful of counts. This rearrangement joins TRBV15 to TRBJ2-1; D remains ambiguous. V dropped 4 bases and J dropped 8 bases, with 15 bases sitting between them. Germline V gives CDR1 LNHNV, CDR2 YYDKDF (reference sequence). The CDR3 covers 14 residues. CDR3 sequence (DNA): TGTGCCACCAGCATCCCGCCCCGTCCCGATGAGCAGTTCTTC. It translates to CATSIPPRPDEQFF.

The chain combines TRBV11-2 with TRBJ2-2; D not certain. Trimming cost V 5 bases and J 6 bases, with 10 bases left between them. CDR1 is SGHAT and CDR2 is FQNNGV in the germline V gene. The CDR3 covers 13 residues. The CDR3 DNA reads as TGTGCCAGCAGCGGTCCCCTGGCCGGGGAGCTGTTTTTT. Translation: CASSGPLAGELFF.

V and J are TRBV3-2 and TRBJ2-3; the table assigns TRBD1, which was not confirmed against the DNA. TRBV3-2 is recorded as a pseudogene. The CDR3 covers 15 residues. This CDR3 is CASSQCPGVGDTQYF. CDR3 sequence (DNA): TGTGCCAGCAGCCAGTGCCCGGGAGTCGGGGATACGCAGTATTTT.

This clonotype has just a few counts. The V and J genes are TRBV25-1 and TRBJ2-2, with D perhaps matching TRBD2 (5 bases). The CDR3 loop spans 12 amino acids. Germline loops: CDR1 MGHDK, CDR2 SYGVNS. V was pared by 7 bases and J by 3 bases, with 6 bases between. The CDR3 spells CASTGDTGELFF. The CDR3 DNA sequence: TGTGCCAGCACCGGGGACACCGGGGAGCTGTTTTTT.

This clonotype was seen repeatedly, ten times or more. The chain has TRBV30 and TRBJ2-5, with TRBD2 identical over 9 bases. Trimming cost V 5 bases and J 2 bases; bases outside gene matches: 6. Germline V CDR1 and CDR2: GTSNPN, SVGIG (reference sequence). CDR3 length: 14 amino acids. CDR3: CAWQREVRQETQYF. The CDR3 region has the DNA TGTGCCTGGCAGCGGGAGGTCAGACAAGAGACCCAGTACTTC.

The CDR3: CASSPQGRGEQYF. Here the CDR3 DNA reads TGTGCCAGCAGCCCCCAGGGCCGGGGAGAGCAGTACTTC. This sequence joins TRBV9 and TRBJ2-7; D tentatively fits TRBD1 or TRBD2 (5 bases each). Trimming left V 4 bases short and J 7 bases short, with 15 bases between. CDR1 is SGDLS, CDR2 YYNGEE, per germline. The CDR3 loop spans 13 amino acids.

This clonotype was seen more than once but under ten times. The V call is TRBV10-2, the J call TRBJ1-6; D may be TRBD1 (6 bases). Trimming removed 0 bases from V and 13 bases from J, with 13 bases in between. CDR3 length: 14 residues. From germline, CDR1 is WSHSY and CDR2 SAAADI. The CDR3 sequence is CASSESGGIAPLHF. The CDR3 coding sequence is TGCGCCAGCAGTGAGTCAGGGGGGATTGCGCCCCTCCACTTT.

This clonotype was seen many times. The chain employs TRBV10-3 and TRBJ2-7; 9 bases map to TRBD2. CDR3 length: 15 residues. With V trimmed by 8 bases and J by 6 bases, 14 bases remained unmatched. Looked up from germline, CDR1 is ENHRY and CDR2 is SYGVKD. The CDR3 protein is CAILSASGVPSEQYF. CDR3 bases: TGTGCCATCCTGTCGGCTAGCGGGGTACCAAGCGAGCAGTACTTC.

This chain joins TRBV11-2 and TRBJ2-7, with TRBD2 identical over 7 bases. The CDR3 covers 17 residues. The germline CDR1 and CDR2 sequences are SGHAT and FQNNGV. V lost 3 bases, J lost 3 bases, and 14 bases stayed unmatched. In DNA, the CDR3 is TGTGCCAGCAGCTTCTCCGGGACTACGCTTGGGGTCTACGAGCAGTACTTC. It translates to CASSFSGTTLGVYEQYF.

This chain uses TRBV20-1 with TRBJ1-5; no definite D call. This CDR3 is built from 15 residues. Germline lookup yields CDR1 DFQATT and CDR2 SNEGSKA (reference sequence). The V gene lost 2 bases and the J gene lost 6 bases, with 17 bases spanning the gap. The CDR3 spells CSARKLQAEGQPQHF. In DNA form, the CDR3 reads TGCAGTGCTAGAAAACTCCAAGCGGAGGGTCAGCCCCAGCATTTT.

This clonotype was seen only a few times. The genes are TRBV5-1 and TRBJ2-7; TRBD2 matches at 7 bases. The CDR3 covers 15 residues. V was clipped by 4 bases and J by 2 bases; unmatched bases: 9. Germline CDR1 SGHRS, CDR2 YFSETQ. The CDR3 protein is CASSPGGRETYEQYF. In DNA, the CDR3 is TGCGCCAGCAGCCCCGGTGGGAGGGAAACCTACGAGCAGTACTTC.